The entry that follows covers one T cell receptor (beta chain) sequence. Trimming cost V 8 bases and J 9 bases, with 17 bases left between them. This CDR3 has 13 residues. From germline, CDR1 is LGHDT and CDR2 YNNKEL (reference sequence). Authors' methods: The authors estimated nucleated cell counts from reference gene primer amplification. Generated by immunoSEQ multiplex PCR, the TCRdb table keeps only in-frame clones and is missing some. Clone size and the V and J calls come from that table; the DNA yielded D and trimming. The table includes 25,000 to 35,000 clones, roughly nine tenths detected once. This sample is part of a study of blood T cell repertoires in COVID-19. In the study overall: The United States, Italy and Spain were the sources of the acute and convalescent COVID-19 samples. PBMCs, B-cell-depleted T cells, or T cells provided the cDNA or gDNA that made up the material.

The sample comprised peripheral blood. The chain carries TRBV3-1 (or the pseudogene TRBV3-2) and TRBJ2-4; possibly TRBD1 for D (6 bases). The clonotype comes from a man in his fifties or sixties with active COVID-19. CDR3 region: CASGVQGVGIQYF. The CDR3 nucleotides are TGTGCCAGCGGAGTACAGGGCGTCGGCATTCAGTACTTC.